This entry describes one T cell receptor (beta chain). The data originate from a study of siplizumab effects on memory and regulatory T cells. TCRdb keeps only in-frame clones here, not all; method: immunoSEQ multiplex PCR. The sample has about 57,000 clones, over 65% seen once. This receptor was taken from a human donor in good health. Sequences were obtained from memory CD4+ T cells sorted from blood.

The CDR3 is CASSEYRLAGADEQYF. CDR3 nucleotide sequence: TGTGCCAGCAGCGAATACCGACTAGCGGGAGCGGACGAGCAGTACTTC. This chain links TRBV5-4 with TRBJ2-7; 12 bases are a match to TRBD2. The CDR3 runs to 16 residues. V lost 4 bases to trimming and J lost 5 bases; unmatched junction nucleotides: 10. Per germline, CDR1 SGHNT and CDR2 YYREEE (reference sequence). Complete variable domain (other parts from reference TRBV5-4 and TRBJ2-7): ETGVTQSPTHLIKTRGQQVTLRCSSQSGHNTVSWYQQALGQGPQFIFQYYREEENGRGNFPPRFSGLQFPNYSSELNVNALELDDSALYLCASSEYRLAGADEQYFGPGTRLTVT.